This TCR beta chain was retrieved from a study of blood T cell repertoires in COVID-19. V lost 4 bases and J lost 8; bases outside the gene matches: 7. CDR1 is KGHSH, CDR2 LQKENI, per germline. CDR3 length: 13 amino acids. TCRdb's table, derived via immunoSEQ multiplex PCR, lists solely in-frame clones and lacks some. The table lists some 330,000 clones, more than 90% of them singletons. The sequenced material came from PBMCs or T cells enriched from blood (not recorded which). This chain uses TRBV18 with TRBJ1-2; 7 nucleotides line up with TRBD1. This TCR was sampled from a woman aged 30 to 39 who had recovered from COVID-19. The CDR3 DNA reads as TGTGCCAGCTCACGACAGGGAATACAAGGCTACACCTTC. It codes for CASSRQGIQGYTF. The whole variable domain, filled in from reference TRBV18 and TRBJ1-2, reads NAGVMQNPRHLVRRRGQEARLRCSPMKGHSHVYWYRQLPEEGLKFMVYLQKENIIDESGMPKERFSAEFPKEGPSILRIQQVVRGDSAAYFCASSRQGIQGYTFGSGTRLTVV.